The present T cell receptor beta chain was sequenced within a study of T cell responses to AZD1222 COVID-19 vaccine. Study-wide context: Second doses at about 4 or about 12 weeks were pooled.

Between the trimmed V and J ends, which lost 6 bases and 2 bases, there was a span of 15 bases. The CDR3 covers 15 residues. Germline-derived CDR1 and CDR2 are SGHTA and FQGNSA. Study-level points and caveats: Donors were mostly white British, more females; clonal diversity possibly underestimated.

Some clones are missing from TCRdb's copy, which holds only in-frame ones; the method was immunoSEQ multiplex PCR. This table has approximately 100,000 clones, 85% to 90% appearing once. As to this clone: Its antigen is unidentified.

The sequenced sample was peripheral blood, obtained on day 0 of AZD1222 vaccination. V usage is TRBV7-2 and J usage is TRBJ2-3; no clear D. This TCR was recovered from an adult in good health. In DNA form, the CDR3 reads TGTGCCAGCAGGGAGATCCTAGGCCCCACAGATACGCAGTATTTT. Translation gives CASREILGPTDTQYF.